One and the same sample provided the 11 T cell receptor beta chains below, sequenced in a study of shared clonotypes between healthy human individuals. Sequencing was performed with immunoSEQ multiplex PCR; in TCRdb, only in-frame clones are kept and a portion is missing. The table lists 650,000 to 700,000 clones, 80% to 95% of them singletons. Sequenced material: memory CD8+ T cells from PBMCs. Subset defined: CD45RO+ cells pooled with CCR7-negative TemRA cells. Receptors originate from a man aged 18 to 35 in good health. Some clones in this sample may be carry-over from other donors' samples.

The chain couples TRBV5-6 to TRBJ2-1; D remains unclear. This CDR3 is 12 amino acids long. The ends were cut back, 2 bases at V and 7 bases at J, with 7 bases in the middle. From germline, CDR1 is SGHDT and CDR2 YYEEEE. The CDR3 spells CASSFSGNEQFF. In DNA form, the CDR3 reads TGTGCCAGCAGCTTTTCTGGGAATGAGCAGTTCTTC.

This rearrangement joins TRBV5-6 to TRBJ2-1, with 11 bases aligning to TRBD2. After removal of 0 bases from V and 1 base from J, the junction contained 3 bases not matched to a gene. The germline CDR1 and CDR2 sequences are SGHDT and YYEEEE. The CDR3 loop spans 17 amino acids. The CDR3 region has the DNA TGTGCCAGCAGCTTGGAGGGACTAGCGGAGTCCTACAATGAGCAGTTCTTC. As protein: CASSLEGLAESYNEQFF.

The CDR3 is CASSSATDTEAFF. CDR3 DNA sequence: TGTGCCAGCAGCTCGGCCACCGACACTGAAGCTTTCTTT. The chain recombines TRBV7-3 with TRBJ1-1; no clear D gene. The germline V gene has CDR1 SGHTA and CDR2 FQGTGA. The CDR3 is 13 residues long. Trimming removed 4 bases at V and 3 bases at J, with 9 bases between.

Here the CDR3 reads CASSRSGVGPDTQYF. The CDR3 bases are TGTGCCAGCAGCCGGAGCGGGGTGGGGCCAGATACGCAGTATTTT. The chain joins TRBV9 to TRBJ2-3; the match to TRBD2 covers 7 bases. The V segment lost 4 bases and the J segment 4 bases; nucleotides outside the gene matches: 9. This CDR3 has 15 amino acids. Germline V gives CDR1 SGDLS, CDR2 YYNGEE.

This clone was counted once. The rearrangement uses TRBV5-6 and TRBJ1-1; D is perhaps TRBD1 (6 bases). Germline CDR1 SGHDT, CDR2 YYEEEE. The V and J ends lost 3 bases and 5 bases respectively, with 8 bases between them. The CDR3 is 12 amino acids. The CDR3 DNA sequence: TGTGCCAGCAGCTATACAGGGACTGAAGCTTTCTTT. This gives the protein CASSYTGTEAFF.

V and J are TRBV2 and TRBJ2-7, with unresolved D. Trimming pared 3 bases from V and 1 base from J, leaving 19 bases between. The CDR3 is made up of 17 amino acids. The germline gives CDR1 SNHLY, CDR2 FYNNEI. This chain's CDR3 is CASSDLRLLGPSYEQYF. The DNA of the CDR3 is TGTGCCAGCAGTGATTTGAGACTCCTCGGACCTTCCTACGAGCAGTACTTC. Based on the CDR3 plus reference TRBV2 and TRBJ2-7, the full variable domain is EPEVTQTPSHQVTQMGQEVILRCVPISNHLYFYWYRQILGQKVEFLVSFYNNEISEKSEIFDDQFSVERPDGSNFTLKIRSTKLEDSAMYFCASSDLRLLGPSYEQYFGPGTRLTVT.

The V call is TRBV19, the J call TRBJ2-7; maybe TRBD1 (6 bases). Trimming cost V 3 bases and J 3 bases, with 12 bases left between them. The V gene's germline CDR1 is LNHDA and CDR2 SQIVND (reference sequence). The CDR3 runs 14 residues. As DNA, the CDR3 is TGTGCCAGTAGTATCGGATACAGGGTCTACGAGCAGTACTTC. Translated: CASSIGYRVYEQYF.

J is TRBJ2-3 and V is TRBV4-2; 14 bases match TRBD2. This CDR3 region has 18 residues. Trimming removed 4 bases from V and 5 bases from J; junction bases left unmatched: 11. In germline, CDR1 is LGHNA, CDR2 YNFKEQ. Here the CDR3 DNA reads TGTGCCAGCAGCCCCCGCGGGACTAGCGGGAGTGGTGGAGATACGCAGTATTTT. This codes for CASSPRGTSGSGGDTQYF.

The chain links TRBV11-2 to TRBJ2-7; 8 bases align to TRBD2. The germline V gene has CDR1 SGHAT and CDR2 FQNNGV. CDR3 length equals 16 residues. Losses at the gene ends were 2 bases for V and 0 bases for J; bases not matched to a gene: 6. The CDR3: CASSLSGGRSSYEQYF. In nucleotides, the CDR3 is TGTGCCAGCAGCTTATCGGGCGGGAGGAGCTCCTACGAGCAGTACTTC.

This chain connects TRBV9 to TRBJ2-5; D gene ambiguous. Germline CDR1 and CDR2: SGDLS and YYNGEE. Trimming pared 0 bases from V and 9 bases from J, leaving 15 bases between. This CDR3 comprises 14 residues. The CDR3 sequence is CASSVGRGHNPQYF. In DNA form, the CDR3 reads TGTGCCAGCAGCGTAGGCCGAGGCCACAATCCCCAGTACTTC.

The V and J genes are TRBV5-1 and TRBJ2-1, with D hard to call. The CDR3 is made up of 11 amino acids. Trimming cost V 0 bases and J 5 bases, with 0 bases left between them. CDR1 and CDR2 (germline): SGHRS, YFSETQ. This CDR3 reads CASSLDNEQFF. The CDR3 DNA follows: TGCGCCAGCAGCTTGGACAATGAGCAGTTCTTC.